This is a list of T cell receptor beta chains from one sample in a study of OX40 agonist ivuxolimab in advanced cancers. Assay: immunoSEQ multiplex PCR; the TCRdb copy retains only in-frame clones and omits some. The repertoire holds over 65,000 clones, just under 95% seen once, with approximately 11% in the top ten. Material: CD4+ or CD8+ T cells sorted from blood, obtained in a trial of the OX40 agonist ivuxolimab. Every receptor here comes from an adult with an advanced solid tumor such as melanoma, head and neck, liver or kidney cancer. Both conserved end residues are part of each CDR3. The order of the fields is CDR3 protein, CDR3 DNA, V gene, D gene, J gene, clone size. A D gene is named only where the DNA matches it firmly. Size values are once, few and many counts, or a class for expanded clones, and some rows have none.

CASSLRINYGYTF,TGTGCCAGCAGCTTGCGGATTAACTATGGCTACACCTTC,TRBV5-4,NA,TRBJ1-2,NA
CASSYSLGQETQYF,TGTGCCAGCAGTTACTCTTTGGGCCAAGAGACCCAGTACTTC,TRBV6-5,NA,TRBJ2-5,NA
CASSPDGGVTDTQYF,TGTGCCAGCAGCCCAGATGGGGGGGTGACAGATACGCAGTATTTT,TRBV13,TRBD2,TRBJ2-3,NA
CASSTLIIEQYF,TGTGCCAGCAGCACACTAATCATTGAGCAGTATTTT,TRBV7-8,NA,TRBJ2-3,NA
CASNEWGMNTEAFF,TGTGCCAGCAACGAATGGGGCATGAACACTGAAGCTTTCTTT,TRBV27,NA,TRBJ1-1,NA
CASSSTVRPETQYF,TGTGCCAGCAGTTCGACAGTTCGCCCAGAGACCCAGTACTTC,TRBV27,NA,TRBJ2-5,NA
CASSIVQESYNEQFF,TGTGCCAGTAGTATAGTCCAGGAATCCTACAATGAGCAGTTCTTC,TRBV19,NA,TRBJ2-1,NA
CASRHGQAYGENTEAFF,TGCGCCAGCAGACACGGACAGGCTTACGGGGAAAACACTGAAGCTTTCTTT,TRBV5-1,TRBD1,TRBJ1-1,NA
CASSIWSGNTIYF,TGTGCCAGTAGTATCTGGTCTGGAAACACCATATATTTT,TRBV19,NA,TRBJ1-3,NA
CASSLVEGSSYGYTF,TGTGCCAGCAGCTTAGTCGAGGGCAGCTCCTATGGCTACACCTTC,TRBV7-9,NA,TRBJ1-2,NA
CASSYGEGGYTEAFF,TGTGCCAGCAGTTACGGCGAGGGGGGTTACACTGAAGCTTTCTTT,TRBV6-5,NA,TRBJ1-1,NA
CASSFHGYHEQFF,TGTGCCAGCAGTTTTCATGGGTACCATGAGCAGTTCTTC,TRBV27,NA,TRBJ2-1,NA
CASSVNREGLYGYTF,TGTGCCAGCAGCGTGAACAGGGAAGGGCTCTATGGCTACACCTTC,TRBV9,NA,TRBJ1-2,NA
CASSPATGKGHEQYF,TGTGCCAGCAGCCCCGCTACCGGGAAAGGGCACGAGCAGTACTTC,TRBV7-9,NA,TRBJ2-7,NA
CASSFYQPGAFF,TGTGCCAGCAGCTTTTACCAACCAGGAGCTTTCTTT,TRBV7-9,NA,TRBJ1-1,NA
CASSGGPDTQYF,TGTGCCAGCAGCGGGGGCCCAGATACGCAGTATTTT,TRBV9,NA,TRBJ2-3,NA
CASSPRDGTYEQYF,TGCGCCAGCAGCCCCCGGGACGGCACCTACGAGCAGTACTTC,TRBV5-1,NA,TRBJ2-7,NA
CASSPNRRPYEQYF,TGTGCCAGCAGCCCGAATCGGCGTCCCTACGAGCAGTACTTC,TRBV7-9,NA,TRBJ2-7,NA
CASSLIPGQGYGGELFF,TGTGCCAGCAGCTTAATTCCGGGACAGGGATACGGCGGGGAGCTGTTTTTT,TRBV7-3,TRBD1,TRBJ2-2,NA
CASRGGTPYEQYF,TGTGCCAGCAGGGGGGGAACCCCCTACGAGCAGTACTTC,TRBV11-2,NA,TRBJ2-7,NA
CASRIEDVSTEEQYF,TGTGCCAGCAGGATTGAGGACGTTAGCACGGAAGAGCAGTACTTC,TRBV28,NA,TRBJ2-7,NA
CASSYSKRQGGELFF,TGTGCCAGCAGTTACTCGAAGAGACAGGGGGGGGAGCTGTTTTTT,TRBV6-5,TRBD1,TRBJ2-2,NA
CASSVDYPVEQFF,TGTGCCAGCAGCGTAGACTATCCGGTTGAGCAGTTCTTC,TRBV9,NA,TRBJ2-1,NA
CASSLGPGGSGQPQHF,TGTGCCAGCAGCTTAGGTCCAGGGGGAAGTGGTCAGCCCCAGCATTTT,TRBV11-2,TRBD1,TRBJ1-5,NA
CASSLLAQGGIGYTF,TGTGCCAGCAGCTTACTCGCACAGGGGGGAATTGGCTACACCTTC,TRBV7-9,TRBD1,TRBJ1-2,NA
CASGTRNPTDTQYF,TGTGCCTCCGGGACTAGGAACCCCACAGATACGCAGTATTTT,TRBV9,TRBD2,TRBJ2-3,NA
CARSLVARETQYF,TGTGCCAGAAGCTTGGTGGCGAGGGAGACCCAGTACTTC,TRBV5-3,NA,TRBJ2-5,NA
CASSFNQETQYF,TGCGCCAGCAGCTTTAACCAAGAGACCCAGTACTTC,TRBV5-1,NA,TRBJ2-5,NA
CASSLGLAGAGELFF,TGTGCCAGCAGCTTGGGACTAGCGGGGGCCGGGGAGCTGTTTTTT,TRBV5-4,TRBD2,TRBJ2-2,NA
CASSQGEEDRAIRQYF,TGTGCCAGCAGCCAAGGGGAGGAGGACAGGGCGATTCGGCAGTACTTC,TRBV4-2,TRBD1,TRBJ2-7,NA
CASRPWSLAGYNEQFF,TGTGCCAGCAGGCCCTGGTCGCTAGCGGGGTACAATGAGCAGTTCTTC,TRBV2,TRBD2,TRBJ2-1,NA
CASSPRPRPYEQYF,TGTGCCAGCAGCCCCCGGCCCAGACCCTACGAGCAGTACTTC,TRBV21-1,NA,TRBJ2-7,NA
CASSFLTRGGISTEAFF,TGTGCCAGCAGTTTCTTAACACGGGGGGGAATCAGCACTGAAGCTTTCTTT,TRBV27,NA,TRBJ1-1,NA
CASSLSIAGGNEQYF,TGTGCCAGCAGTTTATCGATCGCAGGGGGGAACGAGCAGTACTTC,TRBV27,NA,TRBJ2-7,NA
CASSPGTGGDTGELFF,TGTGCCAGCAGCCCCGGGACAGGGGGGGACACCGGGGAGCTGTTTTTT,TRBV6-4,TRBD1,TRBJ2-2,NA
CASSSDREIDGYTF,TGTGCCAGCAGCTCTGACAGGGAAATTGATGGCTACACCTTC,TRBV7-9,TRBD1,TRBJ1-2,NA
CASSYSGTGWNEQFF,TGTGCCAGCAGTTACTCCGGGACAGGGTGGAATGAGCAGTTCTTC,TRBV6-5,TRBD1,TRBJ2-1,NA
CASSLGGQAPRAGNYGYTF,TGTGCCAGCAGCTTAGGCGGACAGGCCCCCAGGGCAGGCAACTATGGCTACACCTTC,TRBV11-2,TRBD1,TRBJ1-2,NA
CASSLALGGDSYEQYF,TGTGCCAGCAGCTTAGCGCTGGGGGGCGACTCCTACGAGCAGTACTTC,TRBV7-9,NA,TRBJ2-7,NA
CASSLRGLNTEAFF,TGTGCCAGCAGCTTAAGGGGCTTGAACACTGAAGCTTTCTTT,TRBV11-3,NA,TRBJ1-1,few
CASRTGGPDEQYF,TGTGCCAGCAGGACAGGGGGACCTGACGAGCAGTACTTC,TRBV2,TRBD1,TRBJ2-7,NA
CASSIDVGVPGDEQYF,TGTGCCAGTAGTATAGATGTAGGGGTACCCGGGGACGAGCAGTACTTC,TRBV19,NA,TRBJ2-7,NA
CASSPPGQSYEQYF,TGTGCCAGCAGCCCGCCTGGACAGTCCTACGAGCAGTACTTC,TRBV7-9,NA,TRBJ2-7,once
CASSIGVEQYF,TGTGCCAGTAGTATAGGGGTCGAGCAGTACTTC,TRBV19,NA,TRBJ2-7,NA
CASSQGSDEQYF,TGCGCCAGCAGCCAGGGATCGGACGAGCAGTACTTC,TRBV4-1,NA,TRBJ2-7,NA
CASSEEAGGAGQPQHF,TGTGCCAGCAGTGAAGAAGCCGGGGGCGCGGGTCAGCCCCAGCATTTT,TRBV6-1,NA,TRBJ1-5,NA
CANTDVTNEKLFF,TGTGCCAATACCGACGTGACTAATGAAAAACTGTTTTTT,TRBV7-9,NA,TRBJ1-4,NA
CASSEEVGSSYEQYF,TGTGCCAGCAGTGAAGAAGTGGGCAGCTCCTACGAGCAGTACTTC,TRBV6-1,NA,TRBJ2-7,NA
CASSQWGLSGAINEQFF,TGCGCCAGCAGCCAATGGGGACTATCAGGGGCAATCAATGAGCAGTTCTTC,TRBV4-3,NA,TRBJ2-1,NA
CASSSWTDGYTF,TGTGCCAGCAGCTCTTGGACGGATGGCTACACCTTC,TRBV7-8,NA,TRBJ1-2,NA
CASSQDGLAGGTDTQYF,TGCGCCAGCAGCCAAGATGGGCTAGCGGGGGGTACAGATACGCAGTATTTT,TRBV4-3,TRBD2,TRBJ2-3,NA
CASSWDRGAGNTIYF,TGCGCCAGCAGCTGGGACAGGGGCGCTGGAAACACCATATATTTT,TRBV5-1,TRBD1,TRBJ1-3,NA
CASSPPGGDTQYF,TGTGCCAGCAGCCCCCCTGGGGGGGATACGCAGTATTTT,TRBV5-4,NA,TRBJ2-3,NA